A single sample gave rise to the 23 T cell receptor beta chains below, sequenced in a study of T cell responses to AZD1222 COVID-19 vaccine. TCRdb's table, derived via immunoSEQ multiplex PCR, lists solely in-frame clones and lacks some. The sample has about 150,000 clones, roughly nine tenths seen once. The sample here was peripheral blood, taken 28 days after the second AZD1222 dose. The receptors shown here come from an adult who received the AZD1222 COVID-19 vaccine.

The chain uses TRBV30 and TRBJ2-7, with D possibly matching TRBD1 (5 bases). V was trimmed by 7 bases and J by 3 bases, leaving 13 bases between them. This CDR3 spans 12 amino acids. CDR1 is GTSNPN, CDR2 SVGIG, per germline (reference sequence). The CDR3 DNA reads as TGTGCCTTCCAACAAGGGGACTACGAGCAGTACTTC. This translates into CAFQQGDYEQYF. Together with reference TRBV30 and TRBJ2-7, the CDR3 gives the full variable domain: SQTIHQWPATLVQPVGSPLSLECTVEGTSNPNLYWYRQAAGRGLQLLFYSVGIGQISSEVPQNLSASRPQDRQFILSSKKLLLSDSGFYLCAFQQGDYEQYFGPGTRLTVT.

This clone was observed a single time. The V call is TRBV2, the J call TRBJ1-1, with a possible D match to TRBD1 (5 bases). Germline V gene lookup returns CDR1 SNHLY and CDR2 FYNNEI. The V gene lost 0 bases and the J gene lost 6 bases, with 14 bases spanning the gap. The CDR3 length is 15 residues. The CDR3: CASSEALQGPAEAFF. The CDR3 DNA reads TGTGCCAGCAGTGAAGCGCTTCAGGGTCCGGCTGAAGCTTTCTTT.

V usage is TRBV6-5 and J usage is TRBJ2-1, with 8 bases identical to TRBD2. Trimming removed 4 bases from V and 2 bases from J; junction bases left unmatched: 1. Looked up from germline, CDR1 is MNHEY and CDR2 is SVGAGI. The CDR3 length is 14 residues. CDR3 DNA: TGTGCCAGCAGTTGGGGACTAGCCTACAATGAGCAGTTCTTC. Translation: CASSWGLAYNEQFF.

This chain joins TRBV5-1 and TRBJ2-7; no reliable D call. V was trimmed by 0 bases and J by 3 bases, leaving 4 bases between them. Looked up from germline, CDR1 is SGHRS and CDR2 is YFSETQ. CDR3 length: 12 residues. CDR3 nucleotides: TGCGCCAGCAGCTTGGGAGACTACGAGCAGTACTTC. Its translation: CASSLGDYEQYF.

Regarding this clone: At one of its ends the junction is not consistent with the germline gene, which may arise from a read error. This rearrangement joins TRBV7-6 to TRBJ1-6; D is unclear. The CDR3 sequence is 15 residues long. Germline V gene sequence: CDR1 SGHVS, CDR2 FNYEAQ. CDR3: CASSLLRSSNSPLHF. The CDR3, as DNA: TGTGCCAGCAGCTTACTGCGGTCCTCTAATTCACCCCTCCACTTT.

The chain recombines TRBV18 with TRBJ1-4; TRBD1 might be the D (5 bases). CDR1 is KGHSH, CDR2 LQKENI, per germline. Trimming removed 3 bases at V and 7 bases at J, with 15 bases between. The CDR3 loop spans 15 amino acids. Here the CDR3 reads CASSPEGRVGEKLFF. The CDR3 nucleotides are TGTGCCAGCTCACCCGAGGGCAGGGTTGGTGAAAAACTGTTTTTT.

The chain has TRBV14 and TRBJ1-3; D call uncertain. Germline CDR1 and CDR2: SGHDN and FVKESK. Trimming removed 0 bases at V and 2 bases at J, with 14 bases between. The CDR3 has 17 residues. CDR3 sequence: CASSQEGRARAGNTIYF. The CDR3 DNA sequence: TGTGCCAGCAGCCAAGAGGGGAGGGCTAGGGCTGGAAACACCATATATTTT.

The chain has TRBV25-1 and TRBJ1-1; D gene unclear. Germline values: CDR1 MGHDK, CDR2 SYGVNS. This CDR3 has 15 amino acids. V lost 1 base and J lost 4, with 13 bases in between. CDR3 loop: CASSEWTPVGTEAFF. CDR3 in DNA: TGTGCCAGCAGTGAATGGACCCCCGTAGGCACTGAAGCTTTCTTT. Full variable domain (missing parts from reference TRBV25-1 and TRBJ1-1): EADIYQTPRYLVIGTGKKITLECSQTMGHDKMYWYQQDPGMELHLIHYSYGVNSTEKGDLSSESTVSRIRTEHFPLTLESARPSHTSQYLCASSEWTPVGTEAFFGQGTRLTVV.

V gene TRBV12-3 or TRBV12-4 combines with J gene TRBJ1-6, with 9 nucleotides matching TRBD1. The CDR3 totals 13 residues. V was pared by 9 bases and J by 8 bases, with 5 bases of the junction left unmatched. In DNA, the CDR3 is TGTGCCAGTCTCCGGGACAGGGATTCACCCCTCCACTTT. This encodes CASLRDRDSPLHF.

As for this clone: One junction end disagrees with the germline gene, perhaps due to a read error. The rearrangement uses TRBV5-4 and TRBJ1-1; 7 nucleotides line up with TRBD1. Germline CDR1 reads SGHNT; CDR2 reads YYREEE (reference sequence). This CDR3 is 15 amino acids long. The CDR3, as DNA: TGTGCCAGCAGTTTAAAGGGGGCGAGGATCACTGAAGCTTTTTTT. Protein sequence: CASSLKGARITEAFF.

V usage is TRBV6-6 and J usage is TRBJ2-5; TRBD2 matches 11 bases. Germline lookup yields CDR1 MNHNY and CDR2 SVGAGI (reference sequence). This CDR3 region has 15 residues. The V gene end was trimmed by 5 bases and the J gene end by 5 bases; junction bases not matched to a gene: 7. CDR3 in DNA: TGTGCCAGCAGTCGACTAGCGGGGACCGGGGAGACCCAGTACTTC. As protein: CASSRLAGTGETQYF.

CDR3: CASSYSGDSTEAFF. CDR3 nucleotides: TGTGCCAGCAGTTACTCGGGGGATAGCACTGAAGCTTTCTTT. The V and J genes are TRBV6-2 or TRBV6-3 and TRBJ1-1; the D gene is possibly TRBD1 (5 bases). V dropped 0 bases and J dropped 4 bases, with 9 bases sitting between them. The CDR3 extends over 14 amino acids. Germline V gene lookup returns CDR1 MNHEY and CDR2 SVGEGT.

J is TRBJ1-2 and V is TRBV5-4; no definite D call. Trimming took 2 bases from V and 1 from J, leaving 9 bases between them. The CDR3 consists of 14 residues. Germline V gene data show CDR1 as SGHNT and CDR2 as YYREEE (reference sequence). The CDR3 DNA reads as TGTGCCAGCAGCTTAGTAGGGATTAACTATGGCTACACCTTC. Protein product: CASSLVGINYGYTF. Together with reference TRBV5-4 and TRBJ1-2, the CDR3 gives the full variable domain: ETGVTQSPTHLIKTRGQQVTLRCSSQSGHNTVSWYQQALGQGPQFIFQYYREEENGRGNFPPRFSGLQFPNYSSELNVNALELDDSALYLCASSLVGINYGYTFGSGTRLTVV.

As regards this clone: The conserved final phenylalanine or tryptophan is absent from the CDR3, which likely points to a read error. The DNA is omitted, as the CDR3 cannot be located on it reliably, and the CDR3 follows TCRdb's listing. This chain links TRBV20-1 with TRBJ2-7; the table's D call, TRBD1, has no DNA check behind it. The CDR3 length is 9 residues, termini included. Germline assignment: CDR1 DFQATT and CDR2 SNEGSKA (reference sequence). CDR3: CSARQGEEA.

The chain joins TRBV6-6 to TRBJ1-5, with TRBD1 as a possible D gene (6 bases). Germline CDR1 reads MNHNY; CDR2 reads SVGAGI (reference sequence). Trimming took 0 bases from V and 3 from J, leaving 12 bases between them. The CDR3 contains 16 residues. CDR3 DNA: TGTGCCAGCAGTTACTCGGCGGGGGGCGTCAATCAGCCCCAGCATTTT. This codes for CASSYSAGGVNQPQHF.

This clone was detected once. The chain links TRBV5-5 to TRBJ1-2, with TRBD1 identical over 11 bases. Germline V gives CDR1 SGHKS, CDR2 YYEKEE (reference sequence). This CDR3 has 18 residues. J was trimmed by 3 bases and V by 6 bases; bases with no gene match: 16. The CDR3 here is CASTSLGTGGKIHYGYTF. The CDR3 DNA is TGTGCCAGCACCTCCCTGGGGACAGGGGGTAAGATCCACTATGGCTACACCTTC. The variable domain in full, completed from reference TRBV5-5 and TRBJ1-2, reads DAGVTQSPTHLIKTRGQQVTLRCSPISGHKSVSWYQQVLGQGPQFIFQYYEKEERGRGNFPDRFSARQFPNYSSELNVNALLLGDSALYLCASTSLGTGGKIHYGYTFGSGTRLTVV.

The chain has TRBV20-1 and TRBJ2-3; TRBD2 aligns across 12 bases. This CDR3 has 20 residues. Germline CDR1 DFQATT, CDR2 SNEGSKA (reference sequence). The junction had 18 bases not matched to a gene; V was cut back by 3 bases and J by 2 bases. In DNA, the CDR3 is TGCAGTGCTAGTAGGAGCGTTCCGGGACTAGCGGGCAAATTCACAGATACGCAGTATTTT. Translation: CSASRSVPGLAGKFTDTQYF.

This clone has a single count. The CDR3: CSVWSRANTEAFF. The CDR3 DNA reads as TGCAGCGTTTGGTCCAGGGCCAACACTGAAGCTTTCTTT. J is TRBJ1-1 and V is TRBV29-1, with TRBD1 as a possible D gene (5 bases). Trimming left V 5 bases short and J 2 bases short, with 12 bases between. This CDR3 comprises 13 residues. Germline CDR1 and CDR2: SQVTM and ANQGSEA.

This rearrangement joins TRBV19 to TRBJ2-1; D perhaps matches TRBD2 (5 bases). With 5 bases removed from V and 8 bases from J, the gap between germline ends came to 16 bases. CDR3 length: 14 amino acids. Germline V gives CDR1 LNHDA, CDR2 SQIVND (reference sequence). The CDR3 protein is CASSPDPARDEQFF. The CDR3 DNA reads TGTGCCAGTAGTCCGGACCCAGCGCGGGATGAGCAGTTCTTC.

CDR3 in amino acids: CASSQDRTSSYNSPLHF. The CDR3 bases are TGCGCCAGCAGCCAAGACAGGACCAGCTCCTATAATTCACCCCTCCACTTT. The chain is built from TRBV4-3 and TRBJ1-6; D not certain. Germline V gives CDR1 LGHNA, CDR2 YSLEER. Trimming took 0 bases from V and 0 from J, leaving 9 bases between them. CDR3 length: 17 amino acids.

This clone has only a few counts. The V gene is TRBV6-2 or TRBV6-3, the J gene TRBJ1-6; 10 positions match TRBD1. This CDR3 spans 14 amino acids. With V trimmed by 6 bases and J by 10 bases, 6 bases remained unmatched. Per the germline V gene, CDR1 is MNHEY and CDR2 is SVGEGT. As DNA, the CDR3 is TGTGCCAGCAGCACCGGGACAGGGGCCTCACCCCTCCACTTT. Its protein product is CASSTGTGASPLHF.

This sequence joins TRBV5-1 and TRBJ1-3; no clear D. V lost 0 bases and J lost 1, with 11 bases in between. There are 16 residues in the CDR3. Germline CDR1 SGHRS, CDR2 YFSETQ. CDR3 residues: CASSLARITSGNTIYF. As DNA, the CDR3 is TGCGCCAGCAGCTTGGCGCGGATAACTTCTGGAAACACCATATATTTT.

This clone is a singleton in its sample. The chain has TRBV6-4 and TRBJ1-1; 10 bases match TRBD1. Germline V gene sequence: CDR1 MRHNA, CDR2 SNTAGT. The trim removed 6 bases at V and 5 bases at J, leaving 3 bases unmatched. There are 13 residues in the CDR3. As DNA, the CDR3 is TGTGCCAGCAGGGGACAGGGGAGAACTGAAGCTTTCTTT. Translated, it gives CASRGQGRTEAFF.